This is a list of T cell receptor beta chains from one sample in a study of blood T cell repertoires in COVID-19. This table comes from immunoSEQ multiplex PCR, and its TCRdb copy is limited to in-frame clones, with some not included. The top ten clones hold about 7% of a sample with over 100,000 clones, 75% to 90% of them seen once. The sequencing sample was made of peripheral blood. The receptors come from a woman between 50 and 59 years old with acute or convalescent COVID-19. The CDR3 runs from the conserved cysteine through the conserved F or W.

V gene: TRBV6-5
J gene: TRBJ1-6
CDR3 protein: CASSSSGGGSPLHF

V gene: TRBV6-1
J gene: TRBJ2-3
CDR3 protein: CASSEAYTQYF

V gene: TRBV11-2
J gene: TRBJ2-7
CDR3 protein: CASSLGARGQGAYEQYF

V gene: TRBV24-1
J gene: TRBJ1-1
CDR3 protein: CATSDGASTEAFF

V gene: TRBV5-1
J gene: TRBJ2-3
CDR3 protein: CASSLVPREESTDTQYF

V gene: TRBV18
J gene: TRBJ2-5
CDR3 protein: CASSPQQRVRETQYF

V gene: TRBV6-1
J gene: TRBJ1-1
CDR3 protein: CASSENRMNTEAFF

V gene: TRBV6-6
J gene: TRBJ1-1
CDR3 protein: CASSPPGQEAFF

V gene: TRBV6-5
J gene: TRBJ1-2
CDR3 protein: CASSRTYNYGYTF

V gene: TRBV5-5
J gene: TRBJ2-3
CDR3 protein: CASSIKFEDTQYF

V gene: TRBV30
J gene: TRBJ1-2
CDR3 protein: CAWSEAGRLGRYGYTF

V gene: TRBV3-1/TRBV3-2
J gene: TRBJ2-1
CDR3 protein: CASSQIAGGFNEQFF

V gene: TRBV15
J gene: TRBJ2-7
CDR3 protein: CATSLAGALAYEQYF

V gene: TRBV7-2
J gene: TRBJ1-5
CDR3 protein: CASSLDSGGYQPQHF

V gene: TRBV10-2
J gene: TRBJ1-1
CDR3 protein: CASGFMNTEAFF

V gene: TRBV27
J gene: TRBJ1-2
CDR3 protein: CASSLVGPTSYGYTF

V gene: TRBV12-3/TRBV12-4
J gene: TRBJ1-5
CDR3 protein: CASSFRVDQPQHF

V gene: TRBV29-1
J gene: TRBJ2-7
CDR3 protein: CSAKQGSSYEQYF